The source of this T cell receptor beta chain is a study of CD8+CD57+ T cells in acquired aplastic anemia listed by TCRdb under 2018. For the study in its entirety: Extracted DNA from sorted CD4+ and CD8+ cells averaged approximately 3 ug, ranging from 0.2 to 27.4 ug. Results and caveats for the whole study, not just this receptor: Around 27 CD8+ CDR3 sequences were shared between patients and controls but appeared highly expressed in patients and within their immunodominant clones. No significant difference in CD8+ Simpson's diversity was found between patients and healthy controls (P=0.060).

Genomic DNA was used as template for profiling of TCR beta VDJ combinations and CDR3 sequences. An Illumina HiSeq 2000 was used for TCR repertoire sequencing. From the authors' description of their analysis: Repertoire assessment relied on Simpson's diversity index, CDR3 size and DJ length profiles, and TRBV/TRBJ rearrangement plots. The most abundant DNA sequence in the deep sequencing data was taken as the immunodominant clone. CDR3 amino acid sequences were checked for sharing between subjects and were compared against published repertoires and the VDJdb database. The public reads were run again by TCRdb, first through fastp at Q25 and then through MiXCR, and only productive beta chains were kept. Every distinct CDR3 protein forms one entry, paired with its most common genes and DNA. It is TCRdb's table, rather than the study itself, that gives the V and J calls and clone size. Within this sample are approximately 200,000 distinct CDR3 sequences, with under 70% of them counted one time only. Together, the top ten hold 40% to 55% of the sample.

In the study, sorted CD4+ and CD8+ blood T cells from patients with severe aplastic anemia and from healthy subjects underwent deep sequencing of TCR repertoires. Ficoll-Paque density gradient centrifugation was used to isolate peripheral blood mononuclear cells. CD4+ and CD8+ T cells were sorted by FACS or magnetic beads before DNA extraction. Points on this clonotype: Which antigen it targets is not known. Base qualities are not at hand, and no much larger clone is one base apart.

The germline V end is reduced by 5 bases and the J end by 5 bases; junction bases left unmatched: 6. The CDR3 covers 14 residues, taking in both the cysteine and the phenylalanine. Only the CDR3 region is kept as DNA, spanning 42 bases read in frame from base 1. From the germline V gene, CDR1 is SGHTA and CDR2 is FQGTGA. In this chain, TRBV7-3 is recombined with TRBJ2-7; TRBD1 aligns with 10 central bases. The clonotype was recovered from a human donor with severe aplastic anemia or a healthy control (not recorded which). Sequenced input: sorted CD4+, CD8+, or CD8+CD57+ T cells (not recorded which) from PBMCs. The DNA is as follows: TGTGCCAGCAGCGTCGGGACAGGGGAGGACGAGCAGTACTTC. Its translation is CASSVGTGEDEQYF.